These T cell receptor beta chains were read from a single sample in a study of blood T cell repertoires in COVID-19. The assay was immunoSEQ multiplex PCR, and TCRdb's table has in-frame clones only and misses some. The data show about 320,000 clones, around 82% seen once. Sequenced material: peripheral blood. The receptors here all came from a woman in her forties or fifties with acute or convalescent COVID-19. Each CDR3 is given with its conserved first and last residue. Fields, in order: D gene, clone size, J gene, V gene, CDR3 length, CDR3 protein, CDR3 DNA. A D gene is named only where the DNA matches it firmly. Size is omitted from some rows. Given values are once, few, many or a class for expanded clones.

>TRBD1|.|TRBJ1-1|TRBV7-9|15
CASAEHRGGTAEAFF
TGTGCCAGCGCGGAGCACAGGGGCGGAACAGCTGAAGCTTTCTTT
>.|.|TRBJ2-3|TRBV6-5|12
CASRAITDTQYF
TGTGCCAGCAGAGCAATTACAGATACGCAGTATTTT
>.|once|TRBJ2-1|TRBV5-1|15
CASSLVRGGDNEQFF
TGCGCCAGCAGCTTGGTTCGTGGAGGGGACAATGAGCAGTTCTTC
>.|.|TRBJ2-1|TRBV29-1|17
CSAPFGQSFPGQNEQFF
TGCAGCGCCCCGTTCGGACAGTCGTTCCCGGGTCAGAATGAGCAGTTCTTC
>TRBD1|.|TRBJ2-5|TRBV7-2|15
CASSLGQGGWETQYF
TGTGCCAGCAGCTTGGGACAGGGAGGTTGGGAGACCCAGTACTTC
>.|.|TRBJ1-1|TRBV18|15
CASSPGFGDNTEAFF
TGTGCCAGCTCACCAGGTTTCGGGGATAACACTGAAGCTTTCTTT
>.|once|TRBJ2-6|TRBV19|14
CASSDSSGANVLTF
TGTGCCAGTAGCGATAGCTCTGGGGCCAACGTCCTGACTTTC
>TRBD2|.|TRBJ2-7|TRBV19|14
CASSISGTSYEQYF
TGTGCCAGTAGTATAAGCGGGACCTCCTACGAGCAGTACTTC
>TRBD1|.|TRBJ2-5|TRBV6-5|13
CASTQQGAKTQYF
TGTGCCAGTACCCAACAGGGGGCAAAGACCCAGTACTTC
>.|.|TRBJ1-1|TRBV25-1|12
CASSDPYTEAFF
TGTGCCAGCAGTGACCCATACACTGAAGCTTTCTTT
>TRBD2|few|TRBJ2-7|TRBV18|14
CASSPGTRGYEQYF
TGTGCCAGCTCACCTGGGACTAGGGGGTACGAGCAGTACTTC
>TRBD1|few|TRBJ1-2|TRBV6-5|15
CASSIQTGGHGGYTF
TGTGCCAGCAGTATCCAAACAGGGGGTCATGGTGGCTACACCTTC
>.|.|TRBJ1-4|TRBV11-2|15
CASSRRTAEVEKLFF
TGTGCCAGCAGCCGGAGGACAGCGGAGGTTGAAAAACTGTTTTTT
>.|once|TRBJ2-5|TRBV9|14
CASSVGQIQETQYF
TGTGCCAGCAGCGTAGGGCAGATTCAAGAGACCCAGTACTTC
>.|.|TRBJ2-3|TRBV18|14
CASSPASDTDTQYF
TGTGCCAGCTCACCGGCCTCAGACACAGATACGCAGTATTTT
>.|.|TRBJ1-2|TRBV12-3/TRBV12-4|13
CASSLYDQYGYTF
TGTGCCAGCAGTTTATACGATCAGTATGGCTACACCTTC
>.|.|TRBJ1-2|TRBV7-9|14
CASSLAPRDYGYTF
TGTGCCAGCAGCTTAGCGCCCCGGGACTATGGCTACACCTTC
>TRBD1|once|TRBJ1-1|TRBV6-5|14
CASSRDRANTEAFF
TGTGCCAGCAGTCGGGACAGGGCGAACACTGAAGCTTTCTTT
>TRBD1|.|TRBJ1-1|TRBV24-1|12
CATSTGGFEAFF
TGTGCCACCTCGACAGGGGGCTTTGAAGCTTTCTTT
>.|few|TRBJ1-2|TRBV9|15
CASSVSSISNYGYTF
TGTGCCAGCAGCGTATCTAGCATTTCTAACTATGGCTACACCTTC
>.|once|TRBJ2-3|TRBV9|13
CASSPGQNLLLYF
TGTGCCAGCAGCCCCGGACAGAATCTTCTCCTGTATTTT
>TRBD2|.|TRBJ2-3|TRBV30|13
CAWKVGGRDTQYF
TGTGCCTGGAAGGTGGGAGGGCGGGATACGCAGTATTTT
>.|.|TRBJ2-5|TRBV29-1|10
CSVVKETQYF
TGCAGCGTTGTTAAAGAGACCCAGTACTTC
>.|.|TRBJ2-7|TRBV15|11
CATSDGYEQYF
TGTGCCACCAGCGACGGGTACGAGCAGTACTTC
>.|.|TRBJ2-4|TRBV12-3/TRBV12-4|13
CASSLPLKNIQYF
TGTGCCAGCAGTTTACCCCTCAAAAACATTCAGTACTTC
>.|.|TRBJ2-4|TRBV30|14
CAWSSDRRRNIQYF
TGTGCCTGGAGTTCCGACAGGAGGCGGAACATTCAGTACTTC
>.|once|TRBJ2-5|TRBV5-1|12
CASSETKETQYF
TGCGCCAGCAGCGAGACTAAAGAGACCCAGTACTTC
>.|.|TRBJ2-1|TRBV18|15
CASSLQGVSGNEQFF
TGTGCCAGCTCACTGCAGGGCGTATCGGGCAATGAGCAGTTCTTC
>.|few|TRBJ1-6|TRBV30|13
CAWGGHNNSPLHF
TGTGCCTGGGGTGGACATAATAATTCACCCCTCCACTTT
>TRBD2|.|TRBJ2-5|TRBV9|14
CASSVASGRETQYF
TGTGCCAGCAGCGTGGCTAGCGGGAGGGAGACCCAGTACTTC
>.|.|TRBJ1-1|TRBV25-1|13
CASSSVMNTEAFF
TGTGCCAGCAGTTCAGTCATGAACACTGAAGCTTTCTTT
>.|.|TRBJ2-7|TRBV9|14
CASSARGDRGEQYF
TGTGCCAGCAGCGCGCGGGGGGACAGAGGCGAGCAGTACTTC
>.|.|TRBJ2-3|TRBV27|13
CASGPGGVDTQYF
TGTGCCAGTGGTCCGGGGGGCGTAGATACGCAGTATTTT
>.|.|TRBJ1-3|TRBV5-1|15
CASSLAAGSGNTIYF
TGCGCCAGCAGCTTGGCGGCAGGATCTGGAAACACCATATATTTT
>TRBD2|.|TRBJ2-1|TRBV7-2|15
CASSEPSGGANEQFF
TGTGCCAGCAGCGAACCTAGCGGGGGGGCCAATGAGCAGTTCTTC
>.|.|TRBJ2-7|TRBV15|12
CATSRGSYEQYF
TGTGCCACCAGCAGAGGCAGCTACGAGCAGTACTTC
>TRBD2|.|TRBJ2-6|TRBV19|18
CASSTLAGDSSGANVLTF
TGTGCCAGTAGCACACTAGCGGGAGACTCCTCTGGGGCCAACGTCCTGACTTTC
>.|.|TRBJ1-5|TRBV21-1|18
CASSNCGEGAMSNQPQHF
TGTGCCAGCAGCAATTGTGGAGAAGGGGCGATGAGCAATCAGCCCCAGCATTTT
>.|.|TRBJ1-2|TRBV18|13
CASSPTEAGGYTF
TGTGCCAGCTCACCAACGGAGGCGGGTGGCTACACCTTC
>TRBD2|.|TRBJ2-7|TRBV5-4|16
CASSPNPGLAGHEQYF
TGTGCCAGCAGCCCGAATCCGGGACTAGCGGGCCACGAGCAGTACTTC
>TRBD1|few|TRBJ2-1|TRBV9|17
CASSPVGVTGGRVEQFF
TGTGCCAGCAGCCCAGTCGGAGTGACAGGGGGCAGGGTTGAGCAGTTCTTC
>TRBD1|.|TRBJ1-1|TRBV29-1|15
CSVEDYRDRDTEAFF
TGCAGCGTTGAAGACTACCGGGACAGAGACACTGAAGCTTTCTTT
>.|.|TRBJ1-5|TRBV19|14
CASSISVSNQPQHF
TGTGCCAGTAGTATATCGGTGAGCAATCAGCCCCAGCATTTT
>.|few|TRBJ1-6|TRBV11-2|14
CASSLSSGNSPLHF
TGTGCCAGCAGCTTATCTAGTGGGAATTCACCCCTCCACTTT
>.|.|TRBJ2-5|TRBV5-1|16
CASSQGYGRDQETQYF
TGCGCCAGCAGCCAGGGGTATGGCAGGGACCAAGAGACCCAGTACTTC
>.|.|TRBJ1-1|TRBV15|18
CATSRDKSLIFGSTEAFF
TGTGCCACCAGCAGAGATAAGTCCCTAATCTTCGGGAGCACTGAAGCTTTCTTT
>.|.|TRBJ2-6|TRBV6-1|16
CASSDPKNSGANVLTF
TGTGCCAGCAGTGACCCCAAAAACTCTGGGGCCAACGTCCTGACTTTC
>TRBD1|.|TRBJ1-2|TRBV5-1|14
CASSLGQGAAGYTF
TGCGCCAGCAGCTTGGGCCAGGGGGCCGCTGGCTACACCTTC